Below, 29 T cell receptor beta chains from the same sample are listed, as sequenced in a study of cytomegalovirus exposure and HLA in healthy donors (dated by TCRdb to about 2017). Libraries were prepared through the immunoSEQ multiplex PCR assay. TCRdb carries this immuneACCESS record with in-frame sequences only. Its versions omit some clonotypes, under half of them owing to an unresolved V gene in the studies checked, with the rest unexplained. The sample table shows some 140,000 clones, and around four fifths are seen once. Less than 35% of the sample is taken by the ten largest. Sequencing used PBMCs. These receptors were collected from a man aged 25 to 40 in good health and CMV-seropositive.

The chain has TRBV5-4 and TRBJ1-2; D is undetermined. Germline CDR1 is SGHNT and CDR2 is YYREEE (reference sequence). This CDR3 spans 13 amino acids. Trimming cost V 1 base and J 5 bases, with 9 bases left between them. CDR3 residues: CASSLPGSYGYTF. The CDR3 DNA sequence: TGTGCCAGCAGCTTGCCAGGATCATATGGCTACACCTTC.

The rearrangement joins TRBV5-4 to TRBJ1-2; 10 nucleotides match TRBD1. The CDR3 is 15 residues long. Looked up from germline, CDR1 is SGHNT and CDR2 is YYREEE (reference sequence). The V and J ends lost 0 bases and 5 bases, in that order; junction bases with no gene match: 4. DNA for the CDR3: TGTGCCAGCAGCTTGGTTGGGACAGGGGCGTATGGCTACACCTTC. It translates to CASSLVGTGAYGYTF. Together with reference TRBV5-4 and TRBJ1-2, the CDR3 gives the full variable domain: ETGVTQSPTHLIKTRGQQVTLRCSSQSGHNTVSWYQQALGQGPQFIFQYYREEENGRGNFPPRFSGLQFPNYSSELNVNALELDDSALYLCASSLVGTGAYGYTFGSGTRLTVV.

A few counts support this clone. The gene calls are TRBV19 and TRBJ1-1; D uncertain. CDR1 and CDR2 from the germline V gene are LNHDA and SQIVND (reference sequence). The CDR3 loop spans 13 amino acids. V dropped 2 bases and J dropped 8 bases, with 12 bases sitting between them. CDR3: CASSIRSNPEAFF. The CDR3 DNA sequence: TGTGCCAGTAGTATACGGTCCAACCCCGAAGCTTTCTTT.

The chain recombines TRBV6-6 with TRBJ2-1, with D hard to call. Trimming stripped 7 bases from V and 9 bases from J, with 13 bases between. This CDR3 contains 12 residues. The V gene's germline CDR1 is MNHNY and CDR2 SVGAGI (reference sequence). In DNA form, the CDR3 reads TGTGCCAGCAAACCAGACCCGGGTGAGCAGTTCTTC. This encodes CASKPDPGEQFF.

This clone was seen a single time. The gene calls are TRBV9 and TRBJ2-5; D is possibly TRBD2 (6 bases). Deletions cut 0 bases from V and 4 bases from J, with 10 bases between. Germline CDR1 is SGDLS and CDR2 is YYNGEE. The CDR3 totals 14 residues. Here the CDR3 reads CASSVEAGRETQYF. As DNA, the CDR3 is TGTGCCAGCAGCGTAGAGGCCGGGAGAGAGACCCAGTACTTC.

This chain connects TRBV5-1 to TRBJ2-1; 11 nucleotides agree with TRBD2. Germline values: CDR1 SGHRS, CDR2 YFSETQ. The CDR3 extends over 15 amino acids. Trimming cost V 5 bases and J 8 bases; bases outside gene matches: 9. This chain's CDR3 is CASRLAGGSLDEQFF. CDR3 DNA sequence: TGCGCCAGCAGGCTAGCGGGAGGTTCCTTGGATGAGCAGTTCTTC. Variable domain in full (rest from reference TRBV5-1 and TRBJ2-1): KAGVTQTPRYLIKTRGQQVTLSCSPISGHRSVSWYQQTPGQGLQFLFEYFSETQRNKGNFPGRFSGRQFSNSRSEMNVSTLELGDSALYLCASRLAGGSLDEQFFGPGTRLTVL.

V gene TRBV6-1 combines with J gene TRBJ1-5; tentatively, D is TRBD1 (5 bases). With 2 bases removed from V and 0 bases from J, the gap between germline ends came to 14 bases. The CDR3 loop spans 17 amino acids. Germline V gives CDR1 MNHNS, CDR2 SASEGT. The CDR3 DNA follows: TGTGCCAGCAGTGAATTGGGAGGCAGGGTTAGCAATCAGCCCCAGCATTTT. Its translation: CASSELGGRVSNQPQHF.

V gene TRBV2 combines with J gene TRBJ2-2, with 7 positions matching TRBD2. Germline lookup yields CDR1 SNHLY and CDR2 FYNNEI. The V gene end was trimmed by 7 bases and the J gene end by 3 bases; junction bases not matched to a gene: 8. This CDR3 region has 15 residues. The chain's CDR3 is CASTRGGGDTGELFF. The CDR3 region has the DNA TGTGCCAGCACCCGGGGCGGGGGAGACACCGGGGAGCTGTTTTTT.

The chain uses TRBV30 and TRBJ2-4; D is perhaps TRBD2 (6 bases). Trimming took 0 bases from V and 1 from J, leaving 10 bases between them. Germline V gives CDR1 GTSNPN, CDR2 SVGIG (reference sequence). This CDR3 has 15 residues. The CDR3 coding sequence is TGTGCCTGGAGTGTAGGGGACTGGGCCAAAAACATTCAGTACTTC. This sequence encodes CAWSVGDWAKNIQYF.

V is TRBV6-1 and J is TRBJ2-7; 10 positions agree with TRBD1. Trimming removed 4 bases from V and 2 bases from J; junction bases left unmatched: 5. CDR1 MNHNS and CDR2 SASEGT come from the germline V gene. CDR3 size: 15 residues. Here the CDR3 DNA reads TGTGCCAGCAGTGGACAGGGGGCCCTTCCCTACGAGCAGTACTTC. Translation gives CASSGQGALPYEQYF.

The CDR3 DNA reads TGTGCCATCAGTGAGGGGCTAGCGGGAGGTTACGAGCAGTACTTC. Translating it yields CAISEGLAGGYEQYF. V gene TRBV10-3 combines with J gene TRBJ2-7; 11 bases map to TRBD2. The CDR3 consists of 15 residues. V dropped 2 bases and J dropped 4; count of bases not matched to a gene: 4. CDR1 is ENHRY and CDR2 is SYGVKD in the germline V gene.

The V call is TRBV6-5, the J call TRBJ2-1; TRBD1 matches at 11 bases. J lost 6 bases, V lost 4 bases, and 5 bases had no gene match. The germline V gene has CDR1 MNHEY and CDR2 SVGAGI. The CDR3 has 15 amino acids. In DNA, the CDR3 is TGTGCCAGCAGTTTAACCGGGACAGGGGGCAATGAGCAGTTCTTC. Translating it yields CASSLTGTGGNEQFF.

This clone was counted once. The chain recombines TRBV29-1 with TRBJ1-1; 9 nucleotides agree with TRBD1. After removal of 6 bases from V and 4 bases from J, the junction contained 6 bases not matched to a gene. CDR3 size: 13 residues. CDR1 SQVTM and CDR2 ANQGSEA come from the germline V gene. CDR3 sequence reads: CSVAYRGLTEAFF. DNA of the CDR3: TGCAGCGTCGCGTACAGGGGGCTCACTGAAGCTTTCTTT. Supplemented by reference TRBV29-1 and TRBJ1-1, the full variable domain reads SAVISQKPSRDICQRGTSLTIQCQVDSQVTMMFWYRQQPGQSLTLIATANQGSEATYESGFVIDKFPISRPNLTFSTLTVSNMSPEDSSIYLCSVAYRGLTEAFFGQGTRLTVV.

V is TRBV6-1 and J is TRBJ1-1; D gene unclear. This CDR3 is built from 15 residues. The germline V gene encodes CDR1 MNHNS and CDR2 SASEGT. V shed 10 bases and J shed 5 bases, with 23 bases lying between them. CDR3 protein: CATITLPAGRTEAFF. CDR3 coding DNA: TGTGCCACCATAACCCTACCGGCGGGAAGGACTGAAGCTTTCTTT.

The gene calls are TRBV5-6 and TRBJ2-3; 8 bases align to TRBD2. After removal of 5 bases from V and 5 bases from J, the junction contained 13 bases not matched to a gene. CDR3 length equals 16 residues. Per germline, CDR1 SGHDT and CDR2 YYEEEE. For the CDR3, the DNA is TGTGCCAGCAGTTTCGGGGGGGGCTTTAAGGGAGATACGCAGTATTTT. Its protein product is CASSFGGGFKGDTQYF.

In its sample, this clone was seen a few times. V usage is TRBV5-1 and J usage is TRBJ2-1, with D maybe TRBD1 (6 bases). CDR3 length equals 14 residues. Germline V gene lookup returns CDR1 SGHRS and CDR2 YFSETQ. V shed 4 bases and J shed 2 bases, with 10 bases lying between them. The CDR3 DNA is TGCGCCAGCAGCAGAGGGGGAACCTACAATGAGCAGTTCTTC. As protein: CASSRGGTYNEQFF.

This clone was seen at least ten times. This rearrangement joins TRBV5-8 to TRBJ2-5, with 7 bases identical to TRBD2. CDR3 length: 20 amino acids. Germline V lookup: CDR1 SGHTS, CDR2 YDEGEE. V shed 0 bases, J shed 0 bases, and the junction held 17 bases outside the gene matches. The CDR3 protein is CASSLGMGGSESLYQETQYF. Here the CDR3 DNA reads TGTGCCAGCAGCTTGGGGATGGGGGGGTCCGAGTCCTTATACCAAGAGACCCAGTACTTC.

The CDR3 region is CASSFRGLGTDTQYF. Here the CDR3 DNA reads TGCGCCAGCAGCTTTCGGGGACTCGGCACAGATACGCAGTATTTT. The chain combines TRBV5-1 with TRBJ2-3, with D tentatively TRBD2 (6 bases). There are 15 residues in the CDR3. Looked up from germline, CDR1 is SGHRS and CDR2 is YFSETQ. With 2 bases removed from V and 1 base from J, the gap between germline ends came to 11 bases.

The V and J genes are TRBV5-1 and TRBJ2-7; D is perhaps TRBD2 (7 bases). Germline V gene sequence: CDR1 SGHRS, CDR2 YFSETQ. The CDR3 has 15 amino acids. Trimming stripped 0 bases from V and 4 bases from J, with 14 bases between. CDR3 bases: TGCGCCAGCAGCTTGGGGCGGGGGCCCGGGTACGAGCAGTACTTC. It is translated as CASSLGRGPGYEQYF.

This rearrangement joins TRBV5-1 to TRBJ2-2, with TRBD2 as a possible D gene (6 bases). V lost 7 bases and J 4 bases, leaving 11 bases between the germline ends. The CDR3 has 13 amino acids. Germline V gives CDR1 SGHRS, CDR2 YFSETQ. The CDR3 region is CASEEGTTGELFF. The CDR3 DNA sequence: TGCGCCAGCGAGGAGGGAACCACCGGGGAGCTGTTTTTT.

The chain joins TRBV6-5 to TRBJ2-2; D gene unclear. Germline V lookup: CDR1 MNHEY, CDR2 SVGAGI. This CDR3 has 12 residues. V was pared by 6 bases and J by 5 bases, with 7 bases between. CDR3 in amino acids: CASSGTTGELFF. The CDR3 DNA follows: TGTGCCAGCAGCGGTACGACCGGGGAGCTGTTTTTT.

V is TRBV30 and J is TRBJ1-5; possible D gene TRBD1, 5 bases. V lost 2 bases to trimming and J lost 3 bases, with 11 bases between them. CDR1 is GTSNPN and CDR2 is SVGIG in the germline V gene (reference sequence). This CDR3 has 14 residues. The CDR3 DNA reads TGTGCCTGGAGTCGCGCAGGGCCCAATCAGCCCCAGCATTTT. Translated: CAWSRAGPNQPQHF.

In DNA form, the CDR3 reads TGCGCCAGCAGCCTGGGACTAGCGGGGGTTCTAGCCAAAAACATTCAGTACTTC. Translating gives CASSLGLAGVLAKNIQYF. The chain joins TRBV4-1 to TRBJ2-4; TRBD2 agrees at 14 bases. Trimming at V came to 4 bases and at J to 0 bases, leaving 5 bases not matched to a gene. This CDR3 is 18 amino acids long. Looked up from germline, CDR1 is MGHRA and CDR2 is YSYEKL.

J is TRBJ1-5 and V is TRBV6-5; D possibly corresponds to TRBD1 (6 bases). The CDR3 runs to 15 residues. Germline loops: CDR1 MNHEY, CDR2 SVGAGI. Deletions cut 5 bases from V and 1 base from J, with 12 bases between. The CDR3 region has the DNA TGTGCCAGCAGTCCCGGACAGTGGAGCAATCAGCCCCAGCATTTT. This sequence encodes CASSPGQWSNQPQHF.

This clone has just a few counts. V is TRBV5-4 and J is TRBJ2-5; possible D gene TRBD2, 6 bases. This CDR3 is built from 13 residues. The V gene lost 4 bases and the J gene lost 4 bases, with 11 bases spanning the gap. Germline assignment: CDR1 SGHNT and CDR2 YYREEE (reference sequence). The CDR3 loop is CASSTGLTETQYF. The CDR3 bases are TGTGCCAGCAGCACGGGACTTACAGAGACCCAGTACTTC.

The chain combines TRBV30 with TRBJ2-3; 14 bases fit TRBD2. V lost 3 bases, J lost 1 base, and 9 bases stayed unmatched. The CDR3 contains 18 residues. Per the germline V gene, CDR1 is GTSNPN and CDR2 is SVGIG (reference sequence). The CDR3 is CAWSPMWTSGGRTDTQYF. The CDR3 region has the DNA TGTGCCTGGAGCCCCATGTGGACTAGCGGGGGGCGCACAGATACGCAGTATTTT.

The J gene is TRBJ2-1, the V gene TRBV7-2; 11 nucleotides align to TRBD1. The CDR3 length is 16 residues. The V gene end was trimmed by 5 bases and the J gene end by 6 bases; junction bases not matched to a gene: 9. Germline loops: CDR1 SGHTA, CDR2 FQGNSA. The DNA for the CDR3 is TGTGCCAGCAGCCGTTCCGGGACAGGGGGTCCCAATGAGCAGTTCTTC. It is translated as CASSRSGTGGPNEQFF.

There are a few counts of this clone. The chain is built from TRBV29-1 and TRBJ1-1; D is unresolved. Germline V gene lookup returns CDR1 SQVTM and CDR2 ANQGSEA. The CDR3 length is 13 residues. V lost 4 bases to trimming and J lost 2 bases, with 11 bases between them. The CDR3 region has the DNA TGCAGCGTTGTCCTGCCTCTAAACACTGAAGCTTTCTTT. Translating it yields CSVVLPLNTEAFF. Variable domain in full (rest from reference TRBV29-1 and TRBJ1-1): SAVISQKPSRDICQRGTSLTIQCQVDSQVTMMFWYRQQPGQSLTLIATANQGSEATYESGFVIDKFPISRPNLTFSTLTVSNMSPEDSSIYLCSVVLPLNTEAFFGQGTRLTVV.

J is TRBJ2-7 and V is TRBV7-2; the match to TRBD2 covers 7 bases. The V and J ends lost 4 bases and 0 bases, in that order; junction bases with no gene match: 15. Germline lookup yields CDR1 SGHTA and CDR2 FQGNSA. The CDR3 extends over 18 amino acids. The CDR3 is CASSSGVFFREVSYEQYF. The CDR3 nucleotides are TGTGCCAGCAGCTCTGGGGTCTTTTTCCGGGAGGTCTCCTACGAGCAGTACTTC.